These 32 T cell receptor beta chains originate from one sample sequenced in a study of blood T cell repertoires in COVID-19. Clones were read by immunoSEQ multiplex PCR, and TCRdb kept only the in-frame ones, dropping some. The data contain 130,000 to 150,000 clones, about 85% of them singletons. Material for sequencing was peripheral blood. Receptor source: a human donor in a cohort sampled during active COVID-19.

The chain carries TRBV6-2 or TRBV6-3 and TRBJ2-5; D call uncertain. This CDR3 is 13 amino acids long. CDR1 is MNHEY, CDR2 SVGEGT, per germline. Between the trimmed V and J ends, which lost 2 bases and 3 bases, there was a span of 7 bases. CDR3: CASSYHREETQYF. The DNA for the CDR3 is TGTGCCAGCAGTTACCACCGGGAAGAGACCCAGTACTTC.

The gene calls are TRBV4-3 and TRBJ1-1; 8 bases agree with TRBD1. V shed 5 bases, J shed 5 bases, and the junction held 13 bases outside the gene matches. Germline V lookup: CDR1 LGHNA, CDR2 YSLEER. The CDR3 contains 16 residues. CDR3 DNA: TGCGCCAGCAGCAAACAGCCCGGGACAGGTGCAACTGAAGCTTTCTTT. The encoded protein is CASSKQPGTGATEAFF.

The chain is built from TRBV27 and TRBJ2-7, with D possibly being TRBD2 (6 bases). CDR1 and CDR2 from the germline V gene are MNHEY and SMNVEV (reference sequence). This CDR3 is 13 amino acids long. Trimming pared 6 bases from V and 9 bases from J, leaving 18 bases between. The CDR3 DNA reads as TGTGCCAGCAGGGGGATGAAACGAGCGGGGCAGTACTTC. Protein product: CASRGMKRAGQYF.

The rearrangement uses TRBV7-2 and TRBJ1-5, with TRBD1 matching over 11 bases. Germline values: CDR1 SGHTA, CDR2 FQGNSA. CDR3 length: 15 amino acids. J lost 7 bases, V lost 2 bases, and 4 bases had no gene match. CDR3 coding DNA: TGTGCCAGCAGCTTAAGGACAGGGGGCGAGCAGCCCCAGCATTTT. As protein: CASSLRTGGEQPQHF.

CDR3 amino acids: CASSLGQYGNTIYF. The CDR3 region has the DNA TGCGCCAGCAGCCTGGGACAGTATGGAAACACCATATATTTT. This rearrangement joins TRBV5-1 to TRBJ1-3, with 7 bases that match TRBD1. The V and J ends lost 4 bases and 3 bases, in that order; junction bases with no gene match: 4. This CDR3 comprises 14 residues. Germline V lookup: CDR1 SGHRS, CDR2 YFSETQ.

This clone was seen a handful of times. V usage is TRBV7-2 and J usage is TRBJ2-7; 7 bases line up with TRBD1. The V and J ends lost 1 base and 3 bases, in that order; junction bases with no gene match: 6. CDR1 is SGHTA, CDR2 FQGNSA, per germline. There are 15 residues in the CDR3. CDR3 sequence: CASSLGGTDHYEQYF. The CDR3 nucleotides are TGTGCCAGCAGCTTAGGAGGGACAGACCACTACGAGCAGTACTTC.

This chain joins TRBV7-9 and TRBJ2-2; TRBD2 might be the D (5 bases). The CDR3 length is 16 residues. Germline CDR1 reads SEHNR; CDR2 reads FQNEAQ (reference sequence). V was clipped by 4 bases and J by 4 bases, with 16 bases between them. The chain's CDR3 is CASSSWGAGITGELFF. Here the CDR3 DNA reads TGTGCCAGCAGCTCGTGGGGTGCGGGCATCACCGGGGAGCTGTTTTTT.

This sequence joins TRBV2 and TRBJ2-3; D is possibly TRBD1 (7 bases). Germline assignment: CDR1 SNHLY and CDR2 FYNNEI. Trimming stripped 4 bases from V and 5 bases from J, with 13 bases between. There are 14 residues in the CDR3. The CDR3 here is CASSGAGGIDTQYF. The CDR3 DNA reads TGTGCCAGCAGTGGGGCAGGGGGGATAGATACGCAGTATTTT.

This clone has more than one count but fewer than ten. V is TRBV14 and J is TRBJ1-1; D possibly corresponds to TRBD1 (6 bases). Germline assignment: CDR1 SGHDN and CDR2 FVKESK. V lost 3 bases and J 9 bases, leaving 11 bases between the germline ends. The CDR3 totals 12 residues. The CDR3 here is CASSQADSKAFF. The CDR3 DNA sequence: TGTGCCAGCAGCCAGGCGGACAGTAAAGCTTTCTTT.

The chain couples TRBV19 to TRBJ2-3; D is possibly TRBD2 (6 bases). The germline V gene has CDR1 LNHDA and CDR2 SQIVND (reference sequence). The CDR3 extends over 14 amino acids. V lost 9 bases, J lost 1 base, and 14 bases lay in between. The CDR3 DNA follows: TGTGCCAGCAACCATCCGGGGGGCACAGATACGCAGTATTTT. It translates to CASNHPGGTDTQYF.

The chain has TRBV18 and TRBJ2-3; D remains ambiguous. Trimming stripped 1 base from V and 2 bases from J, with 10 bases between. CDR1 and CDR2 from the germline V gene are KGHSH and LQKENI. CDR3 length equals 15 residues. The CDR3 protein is CASSPLSEPTDTQYF. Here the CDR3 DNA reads TGTGCCAGCTCACCACTCAGCGAACCCACAGATACGCAGTATTTT.

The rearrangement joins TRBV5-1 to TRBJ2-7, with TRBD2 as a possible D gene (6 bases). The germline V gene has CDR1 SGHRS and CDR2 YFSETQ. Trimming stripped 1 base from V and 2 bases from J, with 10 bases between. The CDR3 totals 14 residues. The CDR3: CASSLLGTPYEQYF. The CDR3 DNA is TGCGCCAGCAGCTTGCTCGGGACTCCCTACGAGCAGTACTTC.

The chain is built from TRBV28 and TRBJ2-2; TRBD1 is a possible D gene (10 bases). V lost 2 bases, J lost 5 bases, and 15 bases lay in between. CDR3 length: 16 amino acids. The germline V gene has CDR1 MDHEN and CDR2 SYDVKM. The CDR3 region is CASSLLAGQGTGELFF. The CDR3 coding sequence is TGTGCCAGCAGTTTACTAGCGGGACAGGGGACCGGGGAGCTGTTTTTT.

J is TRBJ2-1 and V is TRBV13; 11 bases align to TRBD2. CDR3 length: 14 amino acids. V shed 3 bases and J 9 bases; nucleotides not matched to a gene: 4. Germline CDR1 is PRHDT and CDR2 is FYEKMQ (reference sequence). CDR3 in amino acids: CASSFSGGAAEQFF. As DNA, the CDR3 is TGTGCCAGCAGCTTTAGCGGGGGGGCCGCTGAGCAGTTCTTC.

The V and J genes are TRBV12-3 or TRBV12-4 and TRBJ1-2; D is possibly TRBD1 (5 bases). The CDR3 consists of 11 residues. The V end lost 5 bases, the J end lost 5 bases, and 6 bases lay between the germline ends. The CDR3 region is CASSDRYGYTF. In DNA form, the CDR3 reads TGTGCCAGCAGTGACAGATATGGCTACACCTTC.

The CDR3 region has the DNA TGTGCCAGCAGCGGCCTTTTGAGTCAGGGCTATGGCTACACCTTC. It translates to CASSGLLSQGYGYTF. The genes are TRBV9 and TRBJ1-2, with D perhaps matching TRBD1 (5 bases). Per the germline V gene, CDR1 is SGDLS and CDR2 is YYNGEE. Trimming left V 3 bases short and J 4 bases short, with 16 bases between. The CDR3 spans 15 residues.

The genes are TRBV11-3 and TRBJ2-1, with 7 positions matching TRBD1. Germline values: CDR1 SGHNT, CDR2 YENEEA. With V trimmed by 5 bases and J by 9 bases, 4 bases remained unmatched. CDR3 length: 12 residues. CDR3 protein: CASSQEGAEQFF. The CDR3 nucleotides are TGTGCCAGCAGCCAAGAGGGGGCTGAGCAGTTCTTC.

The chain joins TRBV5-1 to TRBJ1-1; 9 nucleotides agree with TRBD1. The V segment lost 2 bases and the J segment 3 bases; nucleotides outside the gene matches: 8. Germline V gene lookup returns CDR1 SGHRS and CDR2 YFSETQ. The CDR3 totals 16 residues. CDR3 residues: CASSFPGQGSHTEAFF. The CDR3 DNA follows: TGCGCCAGCAGCTTTCCGGGACAGGGATCGCACACTGAAGCTTTCTTT.

CDR3 region: CASSIGYEQYF. The CDR3 nucleotides read TGTGCCAGTAGTATCGGCTACGAGCAGTACTTC. The gene calls are TRBV19 and TRBJ2-7; unclear D gene. This CDR3 spans 11 amino acids. Germline CDR1 is LNHDA and CDR2 is SQIVND (reference sequence). V dropped 3 bases and J dropped 3 bases, with 3 bases sitting between them.

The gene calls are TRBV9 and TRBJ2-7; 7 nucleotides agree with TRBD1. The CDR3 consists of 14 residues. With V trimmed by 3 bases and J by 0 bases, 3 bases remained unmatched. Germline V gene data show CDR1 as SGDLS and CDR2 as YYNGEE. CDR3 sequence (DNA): TGTGCCAGCAGCGCGGGACAGAGCTCCTACGAGCAGTACTTC. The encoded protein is CASSAGQSSYEQYF.

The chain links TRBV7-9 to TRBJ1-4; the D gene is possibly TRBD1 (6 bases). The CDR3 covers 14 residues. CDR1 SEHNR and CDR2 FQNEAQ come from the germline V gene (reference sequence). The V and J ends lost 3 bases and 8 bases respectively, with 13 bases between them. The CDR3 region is CASSLSTGREKLFF. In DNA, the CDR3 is TGTGCCAGCAGCTTGAGTACAGGGAGAGAAAAACTGTTTTTT. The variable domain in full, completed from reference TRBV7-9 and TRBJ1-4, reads DTGVSQNPRHKITKRGQNVTFRCDPISEHNRLYWYRQTLGQGPEFLTYFQNEAQLEKSRLLSDRFSAERPKGSFSTLEIQRTEQGDSAMYLCASSLSTGREKLFFGSGTQLSVL.

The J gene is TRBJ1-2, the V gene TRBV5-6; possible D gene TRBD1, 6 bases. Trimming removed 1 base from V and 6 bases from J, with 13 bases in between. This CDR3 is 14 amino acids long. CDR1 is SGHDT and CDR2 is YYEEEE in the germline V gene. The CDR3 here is CASSLWWGGDGYTF. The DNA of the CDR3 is TGTGCCAGCAGCTTGTGGTGGGGGGGCGATGGCTACACCTTC. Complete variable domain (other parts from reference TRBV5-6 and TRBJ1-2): DAGVTQSPTHLIKTRGQQVTLRCSPKSGHDTVSWYQQALGQGPQFIFQYYEEEERQRGNFPDRFSGHQFPNYSSELNVNALLLGDSALYLCASSLWWGGDGYTFGSGTRLTVV.

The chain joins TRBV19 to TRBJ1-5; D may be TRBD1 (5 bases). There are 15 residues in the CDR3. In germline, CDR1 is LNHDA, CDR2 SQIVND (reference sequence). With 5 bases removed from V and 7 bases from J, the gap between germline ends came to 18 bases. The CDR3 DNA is TGTGCCAGTAGTTTCTCCAGAGGGAGGGGACAGCCCCAGCATTTT. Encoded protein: CASSFSRGRGQPQHF. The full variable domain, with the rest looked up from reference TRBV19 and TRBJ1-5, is DGGITQSPKYLFRKEGQNVTLSCEQNLNHDAMYWYRQDPGQGLRLIYYSQIVNDFQKGDIAEGYSVSREKKESFPLTVTSAQKNPTAFYLCASSFSRGRGQPQHFGDGTRLSIL.

The CDR3: CASSQVLAGPGGQYF. CDR3 DNA sequence: TGTGCCAGCAGCCAAGTCCTAGCGGGGCCGGGGGGGCAGTACTTC. The chain is built from TRBV3-1 (or the pseudogene TRBV3-2) and TRBJ2-7; 9 nucleotides match TRBD2. The CDR3 spans 15 residues. V lost 1 base and J lost 9; bases outside the gene matches: 10. Germline CDR1 is LGHDT and CDR2 is YNNKEL (reference sequence).

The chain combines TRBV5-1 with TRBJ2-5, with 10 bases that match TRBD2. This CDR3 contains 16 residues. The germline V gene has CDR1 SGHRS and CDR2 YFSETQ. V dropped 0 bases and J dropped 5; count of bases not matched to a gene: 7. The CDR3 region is CASSLVSSGGGETQYF. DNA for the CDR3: TGCGCCAGCAGCTTGGTGTCTAGCGGGGGCGGGGAGACCCAGTACTTC.

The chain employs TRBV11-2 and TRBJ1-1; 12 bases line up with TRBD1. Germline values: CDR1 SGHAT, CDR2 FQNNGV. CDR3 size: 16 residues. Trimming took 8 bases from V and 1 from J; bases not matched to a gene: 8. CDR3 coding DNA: TGTGCCAGCGGGCCTGGGACAGGGGGCTCGAACACTGAAGCTTTCTTT. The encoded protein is CASGPGTGGSNTEAFF.

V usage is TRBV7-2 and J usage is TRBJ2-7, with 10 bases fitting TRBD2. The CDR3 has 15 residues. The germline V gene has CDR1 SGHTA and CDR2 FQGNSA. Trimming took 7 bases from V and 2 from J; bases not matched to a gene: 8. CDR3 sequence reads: CASTLQLAGTYEQYF. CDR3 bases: TGTGCCAGCACTTTACAACTAGCGGGGACCTACGAGCAGTACTTC.

The CDR3 loop is CASSYRRTPLFEQYF. Written as DNA, the CDR3 is TGTGCCAGCAGTTACCGCCGGACTCCCCTTTTCGAGCAGTACTTC. The rearrangement uses TRBV6-5 and TRBJ2-7; a weak D match, TRBD2 (5 bases). V was cut by 2 bases and J by 6 bases, with 17 bases left in between. This CDR3 spans 15 amino acids. Germline loops: CDR1 MNHEY, CDR2 SVGAGI.

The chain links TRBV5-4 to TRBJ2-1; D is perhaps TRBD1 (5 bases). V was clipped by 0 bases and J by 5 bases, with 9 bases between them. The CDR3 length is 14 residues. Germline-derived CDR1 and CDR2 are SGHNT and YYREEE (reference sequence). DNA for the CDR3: TGTGCCAGCAGCTTGGAGGGGAAACACAATGAGCAGTTCTTC. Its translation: CASSLEGKHNEQFF. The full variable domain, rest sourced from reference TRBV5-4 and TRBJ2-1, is ETGVTQSPTHLIKTRGQQVTLRCSSQSGHNTVSWYQQALGQGPQFIFQYYREEENGRGNFPPRFSGLQFPNYSSELNVNALELDDSALYLCASSLEGKHNEQFFGPGTRLTVL.

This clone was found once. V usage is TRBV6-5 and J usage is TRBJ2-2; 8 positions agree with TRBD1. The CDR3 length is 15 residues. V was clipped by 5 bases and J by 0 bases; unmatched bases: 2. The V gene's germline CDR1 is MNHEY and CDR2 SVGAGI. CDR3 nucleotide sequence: TGTGCCAGCAGTCTGACAGGGGCGAACACCGGGGAGCTGTTTTTT. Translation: CASSLTGANTGELFF.

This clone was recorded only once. In DNA, the CDR3 is TGTGCCTGGAGTCCTACTAACAATGAGCAGTTCTTC. This translates into CAWSPTNNEQFF. V and J are TRBV30 and TRBJ2-1, with D unclear. The CDR3 runs 12 residues. Per germline, CDR1 GTSNPN and CDR2 SVGIG (reference sequence). Trimming stripped 2 bases from V and 5 bases from J, with 7 bases between.

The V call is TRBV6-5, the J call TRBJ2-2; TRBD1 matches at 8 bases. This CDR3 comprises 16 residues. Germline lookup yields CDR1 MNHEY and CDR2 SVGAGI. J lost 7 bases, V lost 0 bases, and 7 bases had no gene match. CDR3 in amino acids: CASSYSGAGGGGELFF. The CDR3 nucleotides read TGTGCCAGCAGTTACTCGGGCGCAGGGGGCGGCGGGGAGCTGTTTTTT.